These T cell receptor beta chains were read from a single sample in a study of CD8 T cells in Susac syndrome. TCRdb reprocessed the immunoSEQ multiplex PCR reads via MiXCR and lists one record per CDR3 protein. The sample yields about 190,000 distinct CDR3 sequences, just under 95% seen once. The specimen sequenced was CD8+ T cells from PBMCs. These TCRs come from a human donor with Susac syndrome. Both conserved end residues are part of each CDR3. D genes are given only for firm matches. Rows give clone size only sometimes, using once, few, many, or a class for an expanded clone.

j_call: TRBJ1-1
d_call: TRBD1
clone_size: -
v_call: TRBV12-3/TRBV12-4
cdr3_nt: TGTGCCAGCAGTCCCCAGGACAGGGTAAACACTGAAGCTTTCTTT
cdr3_aa: CASSPQDRVNTEAFF

j_call: TRBJ2-1
d_call: TRBD2
clone_size: -
v_call: TRBV12-3/TRBV12-4
cdr3_nt: TGTGCCAGCAGTTTGGCGGGAGGGAGCAATGAGCAGTTCTTC
cdr3_aa: CASSLAGGSNEQFF

j_call: TRBJ2-1
d_call: -
clone_size: -
v_call: TRBV5-1
cdr3_nt: TGCGCCAGCAGCTGGAACCCCGGGACCAGAGACTACAATGAGCAGTTCTTC
cdr3_aa: CASSWNPGTRDYNEQFF

j_call: TRBJ1-5
d_call: -
clone_size: once
v_call: TRBV6-6
cdr3_nt: TGTGCCAGCAGTTACTGGAGTAGCAATCAGCCCCAGCATTTT
cdr3_aa: CASSYWSSNQPQHF

j_call: TRBJ1-5
d_call: -
clone_size: few
v_call: TRBV5-6
cdr3_nt: TGTGCCAGCAGCTCGCAGAATCAGCCCCAGCATTTT
cdr3_aa: CASSSQNQPQHF

j_call: TRBJ1-4
d_call: TRBD1
clone_size: -
v_call: TRBV12-3/TRBV12-4
cdr3_nt: TGTGCCAGCAGTCCAGACAGGGGACATAATGAAAAACTGTTTTTT
cdr3_aa: CASSPDRGHNEKLFF

j_call: TRBJ2-1
d_call: -
clone_size: -
v_call: TRBV15
cdr3_nt: TGTGCCACCAGCAGGATGGGGCCGAGAAGCGATGAGCAGTTCTTC
cdr3_aa: CATSRMGPRSDEQFF

j_call: TRBJ2-6
d_call: -
clone_size: -
v_call: TRBV9
cdr3_nt: TGTGCCAGCAGTCGTATAGTTGGGGCCAACGTCCTGACTTTC
cdr3_aa: CASSRIVGANVLTF

j_call: TRBJ1-1
d_call: -
clone_size: once
v_call: TRBV10-3
cdr3_nt: TGTGCCAGCTACAGGGAAGTCGACACTGAAGCTTTCTTT
cdr3_aa: CASYREVDTEAFF

j_call: TRBJ1-1
d_call: -
clone_size: -
v_call: TRBV5-8
cdr3_nt: TGTGCCAGCAGCTTGGTAGGGAAAGTTGCGTACACTGAAGCTTTCTTT
cdr3_aa: CASSLVGKVAYTEAFF

j_call: TRBJ1-1
d_call: TRBD1
clone_size: -
v_call: TRBV29-1
cdr3_nt: TGCAGCGGGGGACAGGGGGTGAACACTGAAGCTTTCTTT
cdr3_aa: CSGGQGVNTEAFF

j_call: TRBJ2-2
d_call: -
clone_size: -
v_call: TRBV7-9
cdr3_nt: TGTGCCAGCACCCTTATAGGAGGATTCACCGGGGAGCTGTTTTTT
cdr3_aa: CASTLIGGFTGELFF

j_call: TRBJ1-3
d_call: -
clone_size: -
v_call: TRBV20-1
cdr3_nt: TGCAGTGCTAGTACCGGATTTGGCGGAAACACCATATATTTT
cdr3_aa: CSASTGFGGNTIYF

j_call: TRBJ2-1
d_call: TRBD2
clone_size: -
v_call: TRBV20-1
cdr3_nt: TGCAGTGCTGGAACTAGCGGGAGACGGAATGAGCAGTTCTTC
cdr3_aa: CSAGTSGRRNEQFF

j_call: TRBJ1-1
d_call: -
clone_size: -
v_call: TRBV5-6
cdr3_nt: TGTGCCAGCAGCTTGGCAGGGGCGAGCACTGAAGCTTTCTTT
cdr3_aa: CASSLAGASTEAFF

j_call: TRBJ2-1
d_call: -
clone_size: -
v_call: TRBV15
cdr3_nt: TGTGCCACCAGCAGAGATCGGTTGTTCACTTCAGAGCAGTTCTTC
cdr3_aa: CATSRDRLFTSEQFF

j_call: TRBJ2-1
d_call: TRBD2
clone_size: -
v_call: TRBV20-1
cdr3_nt: TGCAGTGCTAGGGCGGCAGCGGGAGGTGACAATGAGCAGTTCTTC
cdr3_aa: CSARAAAGGDNEQFF

j_call: TRBJ1-2
d_call: -
clone_size: -
v_call: TRBV5-6
cdr3_nt: TGTGCCAGCAGCTTACCCGGCTCGTGGAGCGCCAACTATGGCTACACCTTC
cdr3_aa: CASSLPGSWSANYGYTF

j_call: TRBJ2-1
d_call: TRBD2
clone_size: -
v_call: TRBV6-1
cdr3_nt: TGTGCCAGCACCACCCAGCTAGCGGGAGTTTCGAATGAGCAGTTCTTC
cdr3_aa: CASTTQLAGVSNEQFF

j_call: TRBJ1-1
d_call: TRBD1
clone_size: -
v_call: TRBV19
cdr3_nt: TGTGCCAGTAGGGACAGGCATGAAGCTTTCTTT
cdr3_aa: CASRDRHEAFF

j_call: TRBJ2-5
d_call: -
clone_size: -
v_call: TRBV7-8
cdr3_nt: TGTGCCAGCAGCTCCTCTGGGCGGGGGCTCCAAGAGACCCAGTACTTC
cdr3_aa: CASSSSGRGLQETQYF

j_call: TRBJ1-5
d_call: -
clone_size: -
v_call: TRBV2
cdr3_nt: TGTGCCAGCAGTGGGGCTGCCTCGAGCAATCAGCCCCAGCATTTT
cdr3_aa: CASSGAASSNQPQHF

j_call: TRBJ1-1
d_call: -
clone_size: once
v_call: TRBV13
cdr3_nt: TGTGCCAGCAGCTTAGGCCGCGTCAGTAGGTGGGCTTTCTTT
cdr3_aa: CASSLGRVSRWAFF

j_call: TRBJ2-7
d_call: -
clone_size: -
v_call: TRBV7-9
cdr3_nt: TGTGCCAGCAGCTCCCCCCCAGCTTACGAGCAGTACTTC
cdr3_aa: CASSSPPAYEQYF

j_call: TRBJ2-7
d_call: -
clone_size: once
v_call: TRBV30
cdr3_nt: TGTGCCTGGAGTGTCGTTCTAGGGCCTTTTGGCGAGCAGTACTTC
cdr3_aa: CAWSVVLGPFGEQYF

j_call: TRBJ2-1
d_call: -
clone_size: once
v_call: TRBV20-1
cdr3_nt: TGCAGTGCTAGAGGAAGTCTAAACTACAATGAGCAGTTCTTC
cdr3_aa: CSARGSLNYNEQFF

j_call: TRBJ2-3
d_call: -
clone_size: -
v_call: TRBV12-3/TRBV12-4
cdr3_nt: TGTGCCAGCGCCGCAGGGACAGATACGCAGTATTTT
cdr3_aa: CASAAGTDTQYF

j_call: TRBJ1-5
d_call: -
clone_size: -
v_call: TRBV30
cdr3_nt: TGTGCCTGGAGTGTACTGTTAGGGGGGGATCAGCCCCAGCATTTT
cdr3_aa: CAWSVLLGGDQPQHF

j_call: TRBJ2-7
d_call: -
clone_size: -
v_call: TRBV20-1
cdr3_nt: TGCAGTGCCGACCCAGGGTTTTCCTACGAGCAGTACTTC
cdr3_aa: CSADPGFSYEQYF

j_call: TRBJ2-5
d_call: -
clone_size: few
v_call: TRBV27
cdr3_nt: TGTGCCAGCGGGGGGGAGACCCAGTACTTC
cdr3_aa: CASGGETQYF

j_call: TRBJ1-1
d_call: -
clone_size: -
v_call: TRBV3-1
cdr3_nt: TGTGCCAGCAGCCTGGAGACAGGGAACACTGAAGCTTTCTTT
cdr3_aa: CASSLETGNTEAFF

j_call: TRBJ2-5
d_call: -
clone_size: -
v_call: TRBV3-1
cdr3_nt: TGTGCCAGCAGCCAAACCAGCGGGTTGGAGACCCAGTACTTC
cdr3_aa: CASSQTSGLETQYF

j_call: TRBJ1-2
d_call: -
clone_size: -
v_call: TRBV15
cdr3_nt: TGTGCCACCAGCACTTACCTGACAGATAACTATGGCTACACCTTC
cdr3_aa: CATSTYLTDNYGYTF

j_call: TRBJ2-1
d_call: -
clone_size: -
v_call: TRBV24-1
cdr3_nt: TGTGCCACCAGTGAATCAAATGAGCAGTTCTTC
cdr3_aa: CATSESNEQFF

j_call: TRBJ1-2
d_call: TRBD1
clone_size: -
v_call: TRBV29-1
cdr3_nt: TGCAGCGTTAGACTGGACAGGGGGCGGGACTATGGCTACACCTTC
cdr3_aa: CSVRLDRGRDYGYTF

j_call: TRBJ1-1
d_call: TRBD1
clone_size: -
v_call: TRBV7-2
cdr3_nt: TGTGCCAGCAGCACCTGGAACCGGGACAGGGAGACTGAAGCTTTTTTT
cdr3_aa: CASSTWNRDRETEAFF

j_call: TRBJ2-5
d_call: TRBD2
clone_size: -
v_call: TRBV2
cdr3_nt: TGTGCCAGCAGTGAGAGGCTAGCGGGATTCCAAGAGACCCAGTACTTC
cdr3_aa: CASSERLAGFQETQYF